These 31 T cell receptor beta chains originate from one sample sequenced in a study of T cell responses to AZD1222 COVID-19 vaccine. This table comes from immunoSEQ multiplex PCR, and its TCRdb copy is limited to in-frame clones, with some not included. The sample holds fewer than 130,000 clones, about 87% seen once. Specimen: peripheral blood, collected on day 0 of AZD1222 vaccination. The receptor source for this set is an adult in good health.

The rearrangement joins TRBV5-1 to TRBJ2-5; no clear D. Trimming took 4 bases from V and 5 from J, leaving 3 bases between them. CDR1 is SGHRS and CDR2 is YFSETQ in the germline V gene. The CDR3 covers 10 residues. The CDR3 nucleotides are TGCGCCAGCAGCGGGGAGACCCAGTACTTC. Translated, it gives CASSGETQYF. Complete variable domain (other parts from reference TRBV5-1 and TRBJ2-5): KAGVTQTPRYLIKTRGQQVTLSCSPISGHRSVSWYQQTPGQGLQFLFEYFSETQRNKGNFPGRFSGRQFSNSRSEMNVSTLELGDSALYLCASSGETQYFGPGTRLLVL.

The chain links TRBV21-1 to TRBJ2-7. TRBV21-1 is assigned pseudogene status. This CDR3 contains 14 residues. The CDR3 nucleotides read TGTGCCAGCAGCCCCCCCTCGGACCCCTACGAGCAGTACTTC. The encoded protein is CASSPPSDPYEQYF.

This chain connects TRBV7-9 to TRBJ1-2, with 7 bases fitting TRBD1. J gave up 5 bases and V 1 base, and 4 bases lay outside the gene matches. Germline-derived CDR1 and CDR2 are SEHNR and FQNEAQ (reference sequence). The CDR3 sequence is 14 residues long. CDR3 protein: CASSLGDSEYGYTF. CDR3 in DNA: TGTGCCAGCAGCTTAGGGGACAGCGAGTATGGCTACACCTTC.

This clone showed up just a few times. This chain connects TRBV19 to TRBJ1-2; unclear D gene. This CDR3 is 15 amino acids long. The germline V and J ends were trimmed by 9 bases and 2 bases, with 19 bases remaining between them. CDR1 LNHDA and CDR2 SQIVND come from the germline V gene (reference sequence). The CDR3 here is CASADDHEDNYGYTF. For the CDR3, the DNA is TGTGCCAGCGCAGACGACCATGAAGACAACTATGGCTACACCTTC.

The rearrangement uses TRBV6-1 and TRBJ1-2; 7 bases agree with TRBD1. Germline V gene data show CDR1 as MNHNS and CDR2 as SASEGT. V gave up 3 bases and J gave up 7 bases; unmatched junction bases: 11. This CDR3 spans 15 amino acids. This CDR3 is CASSDYRGTQTGYTF. The DNA of the CDR3 is TGTGCCAGCAGTGATTACAGGGGAACCCAGACTGGCTACACCTTC.

The chain joins TRBV15 to TRBJ2-7; D gene unclear. Deletions cut 2 bases from V and 5 bases from J, with 19 bases between. Germline lookup yields CDR1 LNHNV and CDR2 YYDKDF (reference sequence). This CDR3 region has 16 residues. The CDR3 loop reads CATSRRDMRSGDEQYF. CDR3 bases: TGTGCCACCAGCAGAAGAGATATGCGGTCCGGAGACGAGCAGTACTTC.

The chain uses TRBV3-1 (or the pseudogene TRBV3-2) and TRBJ2-1; D remains ambiguous. This CDR3 region has 14 residues. The germline V and J ends were trimmed by 4 bases and 0 bases, with 7 bases remaining between them. Germline V gene data show CDR1 as LGHDT and CDR2 as YNNKEL (reference sequence). For the CDR3, the DNA is TGTGCCAGCAGCCCCCCGGGCTCCTACAATGAGCAGTTCTTC. Translated, it gives CASSPPGSYNEQFF.

This rearrangement joins TRBV7-8 to TRBJ2-5; D is unresolved. Germline CDR1 and CDR2: SGHVS and FQNEAQ. The CDR3 spans 13 residues. Between the trimmed V and J ends, which lost 2 bases and 2 bases, there was a span of 6 bases. The CDR3 region has the DNA TGTGCCAGCAGCTTAAGTCGGCAAGAGACCCAGTACTTC. This gives the protein CASSLSRQETQYF.

The chain joins TRBV23-1 to TRBJ1-4, with a weak D call TRBD1 (6 bases). TRBV23-1 is an ORF, and what it does is uncertain. This CDR3 is built from 16 residues. Trimming removed 3 bases from V and 4 bases from J, with 15 bases in between. The CDR3 DNA follows: TGCGCCAGCAGTCAGGGACCGGGACACATTAATGAAAAACTGTTTTTT. Its protein is CASSQGPGHINEKLFF.

The rearrangement uses TRBV9 and TRBJ1-1, with D possibly matching TRBD1 (6 bases). Germline-derived CDR1 and CDR2 are SGDLS and YYNGEE. Trimming removed 2 bases at V and 0 bases at J, with 14 bases between. The CDR3 is made up of 16 amino acids. DNA of the CDR3: TGTGCCAGCAGCGTCCGGGACAAGGTCCTGAACACTGAAGCTTTCTTT. Translating gives CASSVRDKVLNTEAFF.

Worth noting for this clone: One end of the junction varies from germline; a read error may be responsible. This chain uses TRBV29-1 with TRBJ2-2; TRBD1 agrees at 8 bases. The CDR3 consists of 14 residues. CDR1 and CDR2 from the germline V gene are SQVTM and ANQGSEA. The CDR3 DNA is TGCAGCGCTTGGACAGGGAGGAACGCCGGGGAGCTGTTTTTT. The encoded protein is CSAWTGRNAGELFF.

V gene TRBV24-1 combines with J gene TRBJ1-2; TRBD1 matches at 8 bases. Germline V gives CDR1 KGHDR, CDR2 SFDVKD. With 3 bases clipped from V and 2 bases from J, the junction kept 4 bases outside the gene matches. The CDR3 has 15 residues. The CDR3 sequence: CATSDDRGGNYGYTF. The CDR3 region has the DNA TGTGCCACCAGTGATGACAGGGGAGGGAACTATGGCTACACCTTC.

The rearrangement uses TRBV19 and TRBJ2-1; TRBD2 matches at 8 bases. The V segment lost 7 bases and the J segment 0 bases; nucleotides outside the gene matches: 5. The CDR3 runs 15 residues. Germline CDR1 LNHDA, CDR2 SQIVND (reference sequence). Here the CDR3 DNA reads TGTGCCAGTATCCAGCGGGGGAGCTCCTACAATGAGCAGTTCTTC. This gives the protein CASIQRGSSYNEQFF.

The chain carries TRBV14 and TRBJ2-5; a possible D gene is TRBD1 (5 bases). Germline V lookup: CDR1 SGHDN, CDR2 FVKESK. Trimming took 1 base from V and 5 from J, leaving 14 bases between them. The length of the CDR3 is 15 residues. As DNA, the CDR3 is TGTGCCAGCAGCCAAGTTCGTGCAGGGCGGGAGACCCAGTACTTC. It specifies CASSQVRAGRETQYF.

CDR3 DNA sequence: TGTGCCAGCAGTCGGCTGGTGGAGGGTAATAATTCACCCCTCCACTTT. This translates into CASSRLVEGNNSPLHF. The gene calls are TRBV2 and TRBJ1-6; D gene unclear. The CDR3 is made up of 16 amino acids. CDR1 and CDR2 from the germline V gene are SNHLY and FYNNEI. The germline V and J ends were trimmed by 5 bases and 5 bases, with 16 bases remaining between them.

This rearrangement joins TRBV11-2 to TRBJ1-3; possibly TRBD1 for D (5 bases). The V gene lost 5 bases and the J gene lost 2 bases, with 7 bases spanning the gap. CDR1 is SGHAT, CDR2 FQNNGV, per germline. The CDR3 loop spans 13 amino acids. The CDR3 loop reads CASSTGPGNTIYF. In DNA, the CDR3 is TGTGCCAGCAGCACAGGTCCTGGAAACACCATATATTTT.

This clone was counted once. CDR3 sequence reads: CASSTNRQGQETQYF. For the CDR3, the DNA is TGCGCCAGCAGCACTAATCGACAGGGGCAAGAGACCCAGTACTTC. This chain joins TRBV10-1 and TRBJ2-5, with 8 bases lining up with TRBD1. The CDR3 length is 15 residues. With V trimmed by 6 bases and J by 2 bases, 8 bases remained unmatched. Germline-derived CDR1 and CDR2 are WNHNN and SYGVQD (reference sequence).

The count of this clone is one. The chain carries TRBV10-3 and TRBJ1-5; D is ambiguous. Germline V gene lookup returns CDR1 ENHRY and CDR2 SYGVKD. CDR3 length: 13 amino acids. V was clipped by 3 bases and J by 1 base, with 4 bases between them. CDR3 sequence: CAISDGSNQPQHF. DNA of the CDR3: TGTGCCATCAGTGACGGAAGCAATCAGCCCCAGCATTTT.

This clone came up once. The gene calls are TRBV3-1 (or the pseudogene TRBV3-2) and TRBJ1-2, with unresolved D. The CDR3 has 12 residues. V was pared by 2 bases and J by 8 bases, with 9 bases between. Germline loops: CDR1 LGHDT, CDR2 YNNKEL (reference sequence). CDR3 loop: CASSQRTGGYTF. The DNA of the CDR3 is TGTGCCAGCAGCCAAAGGACGGGAGGCTACACCTTC.

The gene calls are TRBV2 and TRBJ2-7; D is unclear. The germline gives CDR1 SNHLY, CDR2 FYNNEI. The CDR3 spans 15 residues. V lost 7 bases and J 9 bases, leaving 25 bases between the germline ends. The CDR3 spells CASKRSFVDPKGQYF. The DNA for the CDR3 is TGTGCCAGCAAACGGAGTTTTGTAGATCCTAAGGGGCAGTACTTC. Combining the CDR3 with reference TRBV2 and TRBJ2-7 gives the whole variable domain EPEVTQTPSHQVTQMGQEVILRCVPISNHLYFYWYRQILGQKVEFLVSFYNNEISEKSEIFDDQFSVERPDGSNFTLKIRSTKLEDSAMYFCASKRSFVDPKGQYFGPGTRLTVT.

The chain couples TRBV13 to TRBJ2-5; weak D call: TRBD2 (5 bases). CDR3 size: 15 residues. The V end lost 2 bases, the J end lost 3 bases, and 13 bases lay between the germline ends. Germline V lookup: CDR1 PRHDT, CDR2 FYEKMQ (reference sequence). The CDR3 sequence is CASSLMFRGKETQYF. DNA for the CDR3: TGTGCCAGCAGCTTAATGTTTCGGGGTAAAGAGACCCAGTACTTC.

This clone was observed a few times. The chain recombines TRBV6-5 with TRBJ1-2; TRBD1 agrees at 8 bases. Germline trimming cut 6 bases from V and 4 bases from J; bases unmatched to any gene: 10. This CDR3 has 15 amino acids. The germline V gene has CDR1 MNHEY and CDR2 SVGAGI. The CDR3 DNA reads TGTGCCAGCAGCGGGGGACAGGCAAAGGGCTATGGCTACACCTTC. Translation: CASSGGQAKGYGYTF.

The rearrangement joins TRBV11-2 to TRBJ1-1; no clear D gene. Germline V lookup: CDR1 SGHAT, CDR2 FQNNGV. Trimming stripped 4 bases from V and 1 base from J, with 10 bases between. The CDR3 runs 14 residues. The CDR3 nucleotides are TGTGCCAGCAGCTCGAAGACCGGGAACACTGAAGCTTTCTTT. Its translation: CASSSKTGNTEAFF.

A few counts support this clone. The CDR3 DNA sequence: TGTGCCAGCAGCTTAGACCCAAACACTGAAGCTTTCTTT. It encodes CASSLDPNTEAFF. The rearrangement links TRBV7-8 to TRBJ1-1, with D unresolved. This CDR3 has 13 amino acids. Trimming stripped 1 base from V and 2 bases from J, with 5 bases between. Looked up from germline, CDR1 is SGHVS and CDR2 is FQNEAQ.

A word on this clone: This specimen includes other DNA sequences encoding the same CDR3. The V gene is TRBV6-5, the J gene TRBJ1-2, with unresolved D. Germline V gene data show CDR1 as MNHEY and CDR2 as SVGAGI. Trimming took 0 bases from V and 1 from J, leaving 6 bases between them. The CDR3 has 14 amino acids. CDR3 coding DNA: TGTGCCAGCAGTTACTCGGGCGGTAACTATGGCTACACCTTC. Its translation is CASSYSGGNYGYTF.

V and J are TRBV27 and TRBJ2-7; no clear D gene. CDR3 length: 14 amino acids. V was pared by 2 bases and J by 0 bases, with 8 bases between. The germline V gene has CDR1 MNHEY and CDR2 SMNVEV (reference sequence). In DNA, the CDR3 is TGTGCCAGCAGTTTAACGCGGATCTCCTACGAGCAGTACTTC. Its translation: CASSLTRISYEQYF.

This clone showed up just once. The rearrangement links TRBV5-1 to TRBJ2-2; weak D call: TRBD2 (6 bases). The CDR3 is 14 amino acids. Trimming removed 4 bases at V and 4 bases at J, with 11 bases between. Germline V gene data show CDR1 as SGHRS and CDR2 as YFSETQ. The chain's CDR3 is CASSGGSFTGELFF. The CDR3 region has the DNA TGCGCCAGCAGCGGGGGGTCGTTCACCGGGGAGCTGTTTTTT.

The chain employs TRBV6-4 and TRBJ1-2; D may be TRBD1 (6 bases). This CDR3 spans 19 amino acids. Germline-derived CDR1 and CDR2 are MRHNA and SNTAGT. V was pared by 0 bases and J by 6 bases, with 26 bases between. The CDR3 DNA reads TGTGCCAGCAGTGACTCAGGATGGTCAGGGGATATGAGTTATAATGGCTACACCTTC. It encodes CASSDSGWSGDMSYNGYTF.

This clone was counted once. The rearrangement uses TRBV11-1 and TRBJ1-1, with D uncertain. Trimming cost V 3 bases and J 0 bases, with 8 bases left between them. The CDR3 sequence is 14 residues long. Germline V gene data show CDR1 as SGHAT and CDR2 as FQDESV (reference sequence). Here the CDR3 reads CASSFQTVNTEAFF. For the CDR3, the DNA is TGTGCCAGCAGCTTCCAGACGGTGAACACTGAAGCTTTCTTT.

The chain joins TRBV29-1 to TRBJ2-1, with D possibly TRBD2 on 6 matching bases. CDR1 SQVTM and CDR2 ANQGSEA come from the germline V gene. The CDR3 has 13 residues. Trimming shortened V by 7 bases and J by 2 bases, and 12 bases separated the two germline ends. This CDR3 is CSEGGEPYNEQFF. The CDR3 DNA is TGCAGCGAGGGCGGGGAACCCTACAATGAGCAGTTCTTC.

This chain links TRBV6-2 or TRBV6-3 with TRBJ1-5; no clear D gene. The CDR3 sequence is 14 residues long. V was pared by 3 bases and J by 1 base, with 7 bases between. Germline lookup yields CDR1 MNHEY and CDR2 SVGEGT. The chain's CDR3 is CASSYRMSNQPQHF. DNA for the CDR3: TGTGCCAGCAGTTATAGGATGAGCAATCAGCCCCAGCATTTT.